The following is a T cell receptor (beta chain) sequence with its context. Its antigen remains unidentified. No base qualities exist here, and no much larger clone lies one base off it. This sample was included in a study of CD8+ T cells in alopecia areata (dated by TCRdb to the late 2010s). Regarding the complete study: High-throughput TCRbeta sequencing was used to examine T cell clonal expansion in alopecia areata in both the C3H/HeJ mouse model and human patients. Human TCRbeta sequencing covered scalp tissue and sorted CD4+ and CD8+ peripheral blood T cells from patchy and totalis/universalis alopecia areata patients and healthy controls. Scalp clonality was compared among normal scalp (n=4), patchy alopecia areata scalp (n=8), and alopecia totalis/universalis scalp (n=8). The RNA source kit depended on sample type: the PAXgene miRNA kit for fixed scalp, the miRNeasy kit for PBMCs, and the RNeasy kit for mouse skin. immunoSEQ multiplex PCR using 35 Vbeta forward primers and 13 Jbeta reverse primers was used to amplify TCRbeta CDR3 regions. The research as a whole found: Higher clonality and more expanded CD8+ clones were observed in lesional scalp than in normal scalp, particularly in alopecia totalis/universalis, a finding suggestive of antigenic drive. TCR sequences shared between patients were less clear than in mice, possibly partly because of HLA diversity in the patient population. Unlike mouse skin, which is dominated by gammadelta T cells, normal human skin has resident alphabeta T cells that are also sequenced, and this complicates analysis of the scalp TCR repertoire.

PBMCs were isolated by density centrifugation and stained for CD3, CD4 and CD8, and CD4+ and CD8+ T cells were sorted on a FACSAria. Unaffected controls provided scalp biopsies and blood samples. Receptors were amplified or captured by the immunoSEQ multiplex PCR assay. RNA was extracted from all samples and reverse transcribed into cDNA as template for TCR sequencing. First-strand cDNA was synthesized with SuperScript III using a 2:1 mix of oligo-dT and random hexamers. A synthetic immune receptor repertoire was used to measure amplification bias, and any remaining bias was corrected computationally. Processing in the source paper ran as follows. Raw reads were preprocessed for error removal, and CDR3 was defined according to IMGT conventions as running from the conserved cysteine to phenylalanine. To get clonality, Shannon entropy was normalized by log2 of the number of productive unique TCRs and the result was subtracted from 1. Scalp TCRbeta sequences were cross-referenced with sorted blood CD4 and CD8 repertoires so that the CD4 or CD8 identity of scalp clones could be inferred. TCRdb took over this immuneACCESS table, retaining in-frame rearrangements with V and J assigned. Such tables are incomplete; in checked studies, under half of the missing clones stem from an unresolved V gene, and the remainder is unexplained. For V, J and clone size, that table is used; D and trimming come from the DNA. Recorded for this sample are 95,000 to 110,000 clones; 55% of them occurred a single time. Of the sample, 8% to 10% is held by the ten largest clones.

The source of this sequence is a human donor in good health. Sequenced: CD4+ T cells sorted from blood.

The CDR3: CSVAGTAGETQYF. The DNA sequence is given as TGCAGCGTTGCTGGGACAGCGGGGGAGACCCAGTACTTC. The rearranged chain carries TRBV29-1 and TRBJ2-5; the D gene could be either TRBD1 or TRBD2, each agreeing at 7 bases. The germline V gene gives CDR1 as SQVTM and CDR2 as ANQGSEA. The CDR3 holds 13 amino acids from the cysteine to the phenylalanine. The sequence is cut down to CDR3 DNA, 39 bases in frame from base 1. V lost 4 bases and J lost 5 bases; the stretch between them is 14 bases long.